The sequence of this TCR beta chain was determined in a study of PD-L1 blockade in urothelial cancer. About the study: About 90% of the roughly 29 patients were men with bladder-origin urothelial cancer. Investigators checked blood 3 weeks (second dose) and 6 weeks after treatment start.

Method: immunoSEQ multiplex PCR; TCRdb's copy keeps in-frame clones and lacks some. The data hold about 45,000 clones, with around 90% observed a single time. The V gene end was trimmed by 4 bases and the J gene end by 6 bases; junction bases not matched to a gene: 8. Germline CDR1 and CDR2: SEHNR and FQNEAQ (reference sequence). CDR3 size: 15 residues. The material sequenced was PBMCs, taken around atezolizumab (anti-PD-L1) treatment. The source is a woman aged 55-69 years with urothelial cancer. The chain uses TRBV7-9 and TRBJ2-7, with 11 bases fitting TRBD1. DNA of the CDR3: TGTGCCAGCAGCTCAGGACAGGGGGCGCGCTCCGAGCAGTACTTC. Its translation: CASSSGQGARSEQYF.